A single sample gave rise to the 16 T cell receptor beta chains below, sequenced in a study of T cells expressing NK-cell markers. TCRdb reprocessed the 5' RACE reads; each CDR3 protein has one entry and no DNA is given. This table holds 550,000 to 600,000 distinct CDR3 sequences. The sample consisted of blood T cells: a sorted CD56 or NKG2C T cell subset, CD4+ or CD8+ T cells, or bulk PBMC T cells (not recorded which). These receptors were obtained from a man aged 18 to 29 in good health.

The chain carries TRBV5-6 and TRBJ2-7; TCRdb returns TRBD1, unconfirmable since there is no DNA. The CDR3 has 18 amino acids. Germline lookup yields CDR1 SGHDT and CDR2 YYEEEE. Here the CDR3 reads CASSLATDRGRPSYEQYF.

The chain carries TRBV10-3 and TRBJ2-4; lacking DNA, the TRBD1 call made by TCRdb goes unchecked. Germline loops: CDR1 ENHRY, CDR2 SYGVKD. The length of the CDR3 is 18 residues. CDR3 residues: CAISEMGQGALAKNIQYF.

V is TRBV15 and J is TRBJ2-7; TCRdb picks TRBD2, but there is no DNA to check that call. The germline gives CDR1 LNHNV, CDR2 YYDKDF (reference sequence). This CDR3 is built from 15 residues. The CDR3 region is CATSPGGARSYEQYF.

The chain recombines TRBV5-1 with TRBJ2-2; TCRdb selects TRBD1, and the lack of DNA leaves this call unchecked. Germline V gene lookup returns CDR1 SGHRS and CDR2 YFSETQ. CDR3 length: 16 residues. CDR3: CASSLQEGQGAGELFF.

The chain couples TRBV27 to TRBJ2-1; TCRdb proposes TRBD2, but this gene call is untestable without DNA. The V gene's germline CDR1 is MNHEY and CDR2 SMNVEV (reference sequence). CDR3 length: 20 residues. This chain's CDR3 is CASSSNPTGLAGGLYDEQFF.

The V call is TRBV4-2, the J call TRBJ2-7. Per the germline V gene, CDR1 is LGHNA and CDR2 is YNFKEQ. This CDR3 has 14 amino acids. CDR3 residues: CASSQERSSYEQYF.

The genes are TRBV9 and TRBJ2-7; no DNA is available, so the TRBD1 call from TCRdb remains unchecked. In germline, CDR1 is SGDLS, CDR2 YYNGEE. The CDR3 length is 16 residues. The CDR3 region is CASSYWGTGGLDEQYF.

CDR3 residues: CATRSGGGKEQFF. V gene TRBV6-1 combines with J gene TRBJ2-1; TCRdb picks TRBD1, but there is no DNA to check that call. This CDR3 is 13 amino acids long. The germline gives CDR1 MNHNS, CDR2 SASEGT.

The CDR3 is CASSLIFHSGRGNTIYF. V is TRBV7-9 and J is TRBJ1-3; TCRdb designates TRBD1, a call that cannot be tested without DNA. The CDR3 is 17 residues long. Germline V gene data show CDR1 as SEHNR and CDR2 as FQNEAQ (reference sequence).

The chain carries TRBV28 and TRBJ2-1; the TRBD2 assignment by TCRdb is unverifiable without DNA. Germline CDR1 and CDR2: MDHEN and SYDVKM. This CDR3 has 16 amino acids. CDR3 protein: CASSLAVNPGLGEQFF.

CDR3 sequence: CSARDTLAGVLRQFF. The chain has TRBV20-1 and TRBJ2-1; TCRdb returns TRBD2, unconfirmable since there is no DNA. Germline CDR1 reads DFQATT; CDR2 reads SNEGSKA (reference sequence). The CDR3 has 15 amino acids.

The genes are TRBV5-6 and TRBJ1-1. Per germline, CDR1 SGHDT and CDR2 YYEEEE. The CDR3 totals 12 residues. CDR3 loop: CASSFLDRGAFF. Drawing the rest from reference TRBV5-6 and TRBJ1-1, the complete variable domain is DAGVTQSPTHLIKTRGQQVTLRCSPKSGHDTVSWYQQALGQGPQFIFQYYEEEERQRGNFPDRFSGHQFPNYSSELNVNALLLGDSALYLCASSFLDRGAFFGQGTRLTVV.

The chain is built from TRBV7-9 and TRBJ1-5; the D gene TCRdb calls, TRBD1, cannot be checked with no DNA. Germline CDR1 SEHNR, CDR2 FQNEAQ (reference sequence). This CDR3 comprises 19 residues. CDR3 in amino acids: CQGQLIGVIGGYGNQPQHF.

CDR3 residues: CASSFWDGNNEQFF. This chain links TRBV12-3 or TRBV12-4 with TRBJ2-1; without DNA, the TCRdb call of TRBD2 cannot be checked. The CDR3 covers 14 residues.

This chain joins TRBV18 and TRBJ2-1; absent DNA, TCRdb's TRBD1 call cannot be checked. Per the germline V gene, CDR1 is KGHSH and CDR2 is LQKENI. The CDR3 totals 16 residues. This CDR3 reads CASSPPWDRGGNEQFF.

This chain links TRBV18 with TRBJ1-4; there is no DNA to check the TCRdb D call of TRBD1. CDR3 length: 17 residues. Per the germline V gene, CDR1 is KGHSH and CDR2 is LQKENI. CDR3 sequence: CASSQDRGQRRSEKLFF.